One sample yielded the 17 T cell receptor beta chains listed below, sequenced in a study of tumor and adjacent non-tumor tissue in lung cancer. The library came from three nested PCR rounds adapted from ARM-PCR protocols. From the multiplex PCR reads, TCRdb called clonotypes with MiXCR, one entry per CDR3 protein. The sample includes approximately 80,000 distinct CDR3 sequences, 70% to 90% of them seen just once. No cell sorting was done before RNA was extracted from the tissue. The normal lung tissue was taken more than 3 cm from the tumor edge. Source material: distant non-tumor lung tissue. The receptors originated from a man aged 60-69 years with non-small cell lung cancer.

To note about this clonotype: This likely comes from a read error, as the CDR3 has no conserved phenylalanine or tryptophan at its end. It is unclear where the CDR3 begins or ends on the DNA, so no DNA is shown, and the CDR3 is as TCRdb lists it. This sequence joins TRBV11-3 and TRBJ2-1; the table names TRBD2, a call not compared with the DNA. The germline V gene encodes CDR1 SGHNT and CDR2 YENEEA. A total of 14 residues make up the CDR3, ends included. This CDR3 is CASSLSGSTNEKFL.

This rearrangement joins TRBV18 to TRBJ1-3; perhaps TRBD1 as D (5 bases). The CDR3 contains 15 residues. Germline lookup yields CDR1 KGHSH and CDR2 LQKENI. Trimming shortened V by 3 bases and J by 0 bases, and 9 bases separated the two germline ends. In DNA form, the CDR3 reads TGTGCCAGCTCACCGGGACCGAGCTCTGGAAACACCATATATTTT. It is translated as CASSPGPSSGNTIYF.

The chain couples TRBV13 to TRBJ2-1, with D uncertain. Germline V gene data show CDR1 as PRHDT and CDR2 as FYEKMQ (reference sequence). The CDR3 loop spans 15 amino acids. Trimming took 8 bases from V and 0 from J, leaving 14 bases between them. The CDR3 protein is CASGRSWSSYNEQFF. In DNA, the CDR3 is TGTGCCAGCGGACGATCGTGGAGCTCCTACAATGAGCAGTTCTTC.

CDR3 residues: CASSPVIRGRTDTQYF. The CDR3 DNA reads TGTGCCAGCAGCCCAGTGATAAGGGGACGCACAGATACGCAGTATTTT. This chain links TRBV11-3 with TRBJ2-3; D possibly uses TRBD1 or TRBD2 (5 bases each). Per germline, CDR1 SGHNT and CDR2 YENEEA. The CDR3 loop spans 16 amino acids. The V end was cut by 5 bases, the J end by 1 base, with 16 bases between.

A note on this clonotype: Relative to the germline gene, one junction end is altered; a read error may explain this. The rearrangement joins TRBV11-2 to TRBJ2-3; D gene uncertain. The CDR3 length is 14 residues. CDR1 is SGHAT and CDR2 is FQNNGV in the germline V gene. DNA for the CDR3: TGTGCCAGCAGCTTAGCTGGTGAAACAGATATGCAGTATTTT. Translated: CASSLAGETDMQYF.

Notes on this clonotype: One end of the junction varies from germline; a read error may be responsible. The rearrangement uses TRBV20-1 and TRBJ2-1, with TRBD2 matching over 11 bases. There are 15 residues in the CDR3. Looked up from germline, CDR1 is DFQATT and CDR2 is SNEGSKA (reference sequence). Here the CDR3 DNA reads TGCAGTGTTATAGAACTAGCGGGAGACTACAGTGAGCAGTTCTTC. Protein product: CSVIELAGDYSEQFF.

About this clonotype itself: A junction end diverges from the germline sequence, so it may reflect a read error. This chain joins TRBV28 and TRBJ2-3; D possibly corresponds to TRBD2 (5 bases). CDR1 is MDHEN and CDR2 is SYDVKM in the germline V gene. The CDR3 consists of 16 residues. The CDR3 spells CANSLSGSLSTDTHYF. Here the CDR3 DNA reads TGTGCCAACAGTTTAAGTGGGAGTCTTAGCACAGATACGCACTATTTT.

A remark on this clonotype: No conserved phenylalanine or tryptophan is present at the end of the CDR3, so a read error is the likely explanation. The rearrangement links TRBV20-1 to TRBJ2-1, with TRBD2 identical over 12 bases. V lost 6 bases and J lost 7; bases outside the gene matches: 7. The germline V gene encodes CDR1 DFQATT and CDR2 SNEGSKA (reference sequence). This CDR3 spans 14 amino acids. The CDR3 DNA follows: TGCAGTGCAGGGACTAGCGGGCGTCTTAATGAGCAGTTCCTC. It is translated as CSAGTSGRLNEQFL.

In the case of this clonotype: The junction departs from the called germline gene at one end, perhaps through a read error. The chain recombines TRBV20-1 with TRBJ2-1, with D maybe TRBD2 (6 bases). The germline V gene encodes CDR1 DFQATT and CDR2 SNEGSKA (reference sequence). This CDR3 has 15 residues. The DNA of the CDR3 is TGCAGTGCTATAATAGCGGAAGGGCTTTACAAAGAGCAGTTCTTC. Its translation is CSAIIAEGLYKEQFF.

In the case of this clonotype: One base away lies a much larger clone, so this may be a sequencing read error. This sequence joins TRBV2 and TRBJ2-1, with D possibly TRBD2 on 6 matching bases. This CDR3 is built from 15 residues. Germline values: CDR1 SNHLY, CDR2 FYNNEI. CDR3 DNA sequence: TGTGCCAACAGTGAACCGGACTATACCTACAATGAGCAGTTCTTC. This codes for CANSEPDYTYNEQFF.

Worth noting for this clonotype: In this CDR3 the conserved last residue, phenylalanine or tryptophan, is missing, so a read error is likely. CDR3 nucleotides: TGTGTCAGCAGTGAAGACTGGGGCGACACTGAAGCTTTCTCT. It codes for CVSSEDWGDTEAFS. V gene TRBV6-1 combines with J gene TRBJ1-1; tentatively, D is TRBD1 (5 bases). The CDR3 sequence is 14 residues long. From germline, CDR1 is MNHNS and CDR2 SASEGT.

Remarks on this clonotype: Mismatch with germline at one junction end may stem from a read error. The gene calls are TRBV12-3 or TRBV12-4 and TRBJ2-6; D tentatively fits TRBD1 or TRBD2 (5 bases each). The CDR3 extends over 15 amino acids. This chain's CDR3 is CASKPPGTGANVPTF. CDR3 sequence (DNA): TGTGCCAGCAAGCCTCCGGGAACTGGGGCCAACGTCCCGACTTTC.

Remarks on this clonotype: A read error may account for a junction end that differs from germline. V and J are TRBV4-2 and TRBJ2-5; 9 bases map to TRBD2. Germline V gene lookup returns CDR1 LGHNA and CDR2 YNFKEQ. This CDR3 has 17 residues. The CDR3 sequence: CASSQDPSGTTQETHYF. CDR3 DNA sequence: TGTGCCAGCAGCCAGGACCCTAGCGGGACTACCCAAGAGACCCACTACTTC.

J is TRBJ2-1 and V is TRBV4-1; TRBD1 or TRBD2 may be the D gene (9 bases each). V was shortened by 3 bases and J by 5 bases, with 26 bases between the two germline ends. Germline CDR1 is MGHRA and CDR2 is YSYEKL. This CDR3 has 19 amino acids. CDR3 protein: CASSHEQGAGGPSDNEQFF. The CDR3 region has the DNA TGCGCCAGCAGCCACGAACAGGGGGCGGGAGGGCCTTCCGACAATGAGCAGTTCTTC.

To note about this clonotype: At one end, the junction sequence differs from germline, possibly due to a read error. The genes are TRBV20-1 and TRBJ2-5, with 7 positions matching TRBD2. This CDR3 is 13 amino acids long. CDR1 is DFQATT, CDR2 SNEGSKA, per germline (reference sequence). CDR3 protein: CGAGRGEGETQYF. The CDR3 bases are TGCGGTGCTGGACGGGGGGAGGGAGAGACCCAGTATTTC.

V usage is TRBV11-2 and J usage is TRBJ2-1; TRBD2 aligns across 7 bases. CDR1 and CDR2 from the germline V gene are SGHAT and FQNNGV. After removal of 5 bases from V and 4 bases from J, the junction contained 5 bases not matched to a gene. The CDR3 spans 14 residues. The CDR3 protein is CASSTCGGYNEQFF. Here the CDR3 DNA reads TGTGCCAGCAGCACTTGCGGGGGATACAATGAGCAGTTCTTC.

On this clonotype: Possible read error: a much larger clone is one base away. This chain uses TRBV5-4 with TRBJ1-1, with D possibly matching TRBD1 (6 bases). This CDR3 comprises 17 residues. V gave up 4 bases and J gave up 1 base, with 20 bases separating them. Germline V lookup: CDR1 SGHNT, CDR2 YYREEE (reference sequence). CDR3 loop: CASSPDGRGVTNTEAFF. The CDR3, as DNA: TGTGCCAGCAGCCCTGATGGGAGGGGGGTTACGAACACTGAAGCTTTCTTT.